A selection of T cell receptor beta chains follows, all from one sample in a study of T cells in tuberculosis. The repertoire was sequenced with immunoSEQ multiplex PCR; TCRdb's copy has only in-frame clones and lacks some. The sample lists about 40,000 clones, approximately 93% occurring once. This sample comprised PBMCs, obtained at tuberculosis diagnosis. The receptors shown here come from an adult with tuberculosis. Each CDR3 is given with its conserved first and last residue. D genes are given only for firm matches. Not every row has a clone size; where given, it reads once, few, many or a size class.

- | TRBJ2-2 | TRBV27 | TRBD1 | CASSLYLGTGGFNTGELFF | TGTGCCAGCAGTTTATATCTGGGGACAGGGGGCTTTAACACCGGGGAGCTGTTTTTT
- | TRBJ1-6 | TRBV4-2 | - | CASSQDTNSLYNSPLHF | TGTGCCAGCAGCCAGGATACAAACAGCCTGTATAATTCACCCCTCCACTTT
- | TRBJ1-1 | TRBV27 | - | CASSQTRTGNEAFF | TGTGCCAGCAGTCAAACTCGTACAGGGAATGAAGCTTTCTTT
once | TRBJ2-7 | TRBV5-6 | TRBD2 | CASSLVGRGDVEQYF | TGTGCCAGCAGCTTGGTGGGGAGGGGAGATGTCGAGCAGTACTTC
- | TRBJ2-2 | TRBV5-1 | - | CASSPDPGSNTGELFF | TGCGCCAGCAGCCCCGACCCAGGTTCGAACACCGGGGAGCTGTTTTTT
once | TRBJ1-2 | TRBV18 | - | CASSPPLFRDYGYTF | TGTGCCAGCTCACCACCTCTATTCCGGGACTATGGCTACACCTTC
- | TRBJ2-7 | TRBV13 | - | CASSVRVGEQYF | TGTGCCAGCAGCGTACGGGTGGGCGAGCAGTACTTC
- | TRBJ2-7 | TRBV6-5 | - | CASSYKQGYYEQYF | TGTGCCAGCAGTTACAAACAGGGATACTACGAGCAGTACTTC
- | TRBJ2-7 | TRBV6-1 | - | CASRLTPGPEQYF | TGTGCCTCTCGACTTACCCCCGGCCCCGAGCAGTACTTC
- | TRBJ1-5 | TRBV19 | TRBD1 | CASRTQGNQPQHF | TGTGCCAGTAGAACACAGGGGAATCAGCCCCAGCATTTT
- | TRBJ2-1 | TRBV2 | TRBD2 | CASSEGRDYYNEQFF | TGTGCCAGCAGTGAAGGCAGGGACTACTACAATGAGCAGTTCTTC
- | TRBJ1-2 | TRBV4-1 | - | CASSQVVNSGTTYGYTF | TGCGCCAGCAGCCAAGTAGTTAACTCCGGGACAACCTATGGCTACACCTTC
- | TRBJ2-3 | TRBV5-1 | TRBD2 | CASSLAGRATDTQYF | TGCGCCAGCAGCTTGGCCGGGAGGGCTACAGATACGCAGTATTTT
- | TRBJ2-5 | TRBV11-2 | TRBD2 | CASSLLGLAGGPGETQYF | TGTGCCAGCAGCTTATTGGGCCTAGCGGGGGGGCCGGGAGAGACCCAGTACTTC
- | TRBJ1-2 | TRBV7-2 | - | CASSQGGHPSDYTF | TGTGCCAGCAGCCAAGGCGGACACCCCTCGGACTACACCTTC
once | TRBJ2-1 | TRBV6-5 | TRBD2 | CASSSSSGANEQFF | TGTGCCAGCAGTTCTTCTAGCGGGGCTAATGAGCAGTTCTTC
- | TRBJ2-7 | TRBV6-1 | - | CASSEIISEGNF | TGTGCCAGCAGTGAAATAATTTCTGAGGGTAACTTC
- | TRBJ1-2 | TRBV5-1 | TRBD1 | CASRQGEYGYTF | TGCGCCAGCAGACAGGGGGAATATGGCTACACCTTC
- | TRBJ1-2 | TRBV19 | - | CASSTARRYGYTF | TGTGCCAGTAGTACAGCCCGGAGGTATGGCTACACCTTC
- | TRBJ2-3 | TRBV5-1 | - | CASSPGQGSVFTDTQYF | TGCGCCAGCAGCCCCGGGCAGGGTAGTGTTTTTACAGATACGCAGTATTTT
- | TRBJ1-3 | TRBV18 | - | CASSRKTENSGNTIYF | TGTGCCAGCTCACGGAAGACAGAGAACTCTGGAAACACCATATATTTT
- | TRBJ1-2 | TRBV28 | - | CASSSFQSYTF | TGTGCCAGCAGTTCTTTCCAGAGCTACACCTTC
- | TRBJ2-3 | TRBV19 | - | CASSTGSSTDTQYF | TGTGCCAGTAGTACGGGGTCCAGCACAGATACGCAGTATTTT
- | TRBJ1-5 | TRBV18 | - | CASSSAGNQPQHF | TGTGCCAGCTCATCAGCAGGAAATCAGCCCCAGCATTTT
- | TRBJ2-1 | TRBV11-3 | - | CASRPAKGGVRSYNEQFF | TGTGCCAGCAGACCGGCGAAGGGCGGGGTACGCTCCTACAATGAGCAGTTCTTC
- | TRBJ2-1 | TRBV7-9 | TRBD1 | CASRSGGNEQFF | TGTGCCAGCAGATCAGGGGGCAATGAGCAGTTCTTC
- | TRBJ2-3 | TRBV5-8 | - | CAGGKILDTQYF | TGTGCTGGAGGGAAGATATTGGATACGCAGTATTTT
- | TRBJ2-7 | TRBV4-1 | - | CASSQEPQGGYEQYF | TGCGCCAGCAGCCAAGAACCACAGGGAGGGTACGAGCAGTACTTC
once | TRBJ1-1 | TRBV10-3 | - | CAISASLSGGMNTEAFF | TGTGCCATCAGTGCGTCTCTTAGTGGGGGGATGAACACTGAAGCTTTCTTT
- | TRBJ1-1 | TRBV11-3 | TRBD1 | CASSLTGGNTEAFF | TGTGCCAGCAGCTTGACAGGGGGCAACACTGAAGCTTTCTTT
- | TRBJ2-5 | TRBV11-3 | - | CASSPGGTQETQYF | TGTGCCAGCAGCCCGGGCGGGACGCAAGAGACCCAGTACTTC
- | TRBJ2-1 | TRBV5-1 | TRBD2 | CASSAGLATLSHNEQFF | TGCGCCAGCAGCGCGGGACTAGCGACCCTCTCACACAATGAGCAGTTCTTC
- | TRBJ2-3 | TRBV7-9 | TRBD2 | CASSFSGGDTDTQYF | TGTGCCAGCAGCTTTAGCGGGGGGGACACAGATACGCAGTATTTT
- | TRBJ2-4 | TRBV12-5 | - | CASGFSGEAKNIQYF | TGTGCTAGTGGTTTTTCAGGGGAGGCCAAAAACATTCAGTACTTC
- | TRBJ2-1 | TRBV9 | - | CASSGSRGINEQFF | TGTGCCAGCAGTGGGAGCAGGGGCATTAATGAGCAGTTCTTC
few | TRBJ2-1 | TRBV11-2 | TRBD1 | CASSLGQGNNEQFF | TGTGCCAGCAGTCTTGGACAGGGTAACAATGAGCAGTTCTTC
- | TRBJ1-1 | TRBV19 | TRBD1 | CASSIAPPGQANTEAFF | TGTGCCAGTAGTATAGCTCCCCCGGGACAGGCGAACACTGAAGCTTTCTTT
- | TRBJ1-5 | TRBV7-8 | - | CASSLSDGINQPQHF | TGTGCCAGCAGCTTATCTGACGGGATCAATCAGCCCCAGCATTTT
- | TRBJ1-5 | TRBV10-3 | TRBD1 | CAIRQGFDQPQHF | TGTGCCATCCGACAGGGGTTCGATCAGCCCCAGCATTTT
- | TRBJ2-5 | TRBV5-1 | - | CASSLRGAKETQYF | TGCGCCAGCAGCTTGCGGGGGGCTAAGGAGACCCAGTACTTC
- | TRBJ1-1 | TRBV7-3 | TRBD1 | CASSLTGTGNTEAFF | TGTGCCAGCAGCTTAACCGGGACAGGGAACACTGAAGCTTTCTTT
- | TRBJ2-5 | TRBV6-1 | - | CASTQGGVQETQYF | TGTGCCAGCACCCAGGGGGGAGTCCAAGAGACCCAGTACTTC
- | TRBJ1-2 | TRBV4-3 | TRBD1 | CASSPDRGAYGYTF | TGCGCCAGCAGCCCGGACAGGGGCGCCTATGGCTACACCTTC
- | TRBJ2-2 | TRBV4-2 | - | CASSQDPRQPPNTGELFF | TGTGCCAGCAGCCAAGATCCCAGGCAGCCTCCGAACACCGGGGAGCTGTTTTTT
once | TRBJ2-3 | TRBV6-5 | - | CASSYSKGGTDTQYF | TGTGCCAGCAGTTACTCGAAAGGGGGCACAGATACGCAGTATTTT
- | TRBJ2-7 | TRBV6-1 | - | CASSVARVDYF | TGTGCCAGCAGTGTTGCCAGGGTGGACTACTTC
- | TRBJ2-7 | TRBV6-1 | - | CASSEAPRREQYF | TGTGCCAGCAGTGAAGCGCCGAGGCGCGAGCAGTACTTC
- | TRBJ1-1 | TRBV10-3 | - | CAISARPTGPNTEAFF | TGTGCCATCAGTGCCCGACCAACAGGGCCTAACACTGAAGCTTTCTTT
- | TRBJ1-2 | TRBV2 | TRBD1 | CASSGGRQGSDGYTF | TGTGCCAGCAGTGGAGGAAGACAGGGATCTGATGGCTACACCTTC
- | TRBJ2-3 | TRBV9 | - | CASSLRGQPGTDTQYF | TGTGCCAGCAGCCTGCGGGGGCAGCCCGGCACAGATACGCAGTATTTT
- | TRBJ1-1 | TRBV29-1 | TRBD1 | CSVEDRGRDTEAFF | TGCAGCGTTGAAGATAGGGGGCGCGACACTGAAGCTTTCTTT
- | TRBJ2-1 | TRBV7-2 | TRBD2 | CASRHLAGAYNEQFF | TGTGCCAGCAGGCATCTAGCGGGGGCCTACAATGAGCAGTTCTTC